The clone carrying this T cell receptor (beta chain) was observed a single time. Its antigen is unidentified. These data are taken from a study of cytomegalovirus exposure and HLA in healthy donors. Across the whole study: Earlier sequencing of approximately 200 million T cells yielded roughly 100 million unique TCR beta sequences.

Study conclusions and caveats: Most subjects' HLA-A and HLA-B alleles were reportedly predicted from TCR beta sequences.

PCR amplification relied on 60 Vbeta primers (plus 13 Jbeta primers). Original processing notes: In a later analysis, 70 million to 80 million unique TCR beta chains included roughly 11 million shared by two or more donors. Using immunoSEQ multiplex PCR, the repertoire was profiled, and TCRdb retains in-frame clones only, with some absent. The V and J calls and clone size are taken from that table; D and trimming were inferred from the DNA. The sample comprises roughly 240,000 clones, roughly 82% of which are singletons, and 5% to 6.5% rests with the top ten. The length of the CDR3 is 15 residues. Germline V gene lookup returns CDR1 SGHVS and CDR2 FQNEAQ. Trimming cost V 3 bases and J 4 bases, with 13 bases left between them.

The clonotype comes from a woman aged 40-49 years in good health and CMV-seropositive. The sequenced material came from PBMCs. The chain links TRBV7-8 to TRBJ2-1; weak D call: TRBD2 (6 bases). The CDR3, as DNA: TGTGCCAGCAGCTTTGGGGACTGGGTATACAATGAGCAGTTCTTC. Translation: CASSFGDWVYNEQFF. Supplemented by reference TRBV7-8 and TRBJ2-1, the full variable domain reads GAGVSQSPRYKVAKRGQDVALRCDPISGHVSLFWYQQALGQGPEFLTYFQNEAQLDKSGLPSDRFFAERPEGSVSTLKIQRTQQEDSAVYLCASSFGDWVYNEQFFGPGTRLTVL.